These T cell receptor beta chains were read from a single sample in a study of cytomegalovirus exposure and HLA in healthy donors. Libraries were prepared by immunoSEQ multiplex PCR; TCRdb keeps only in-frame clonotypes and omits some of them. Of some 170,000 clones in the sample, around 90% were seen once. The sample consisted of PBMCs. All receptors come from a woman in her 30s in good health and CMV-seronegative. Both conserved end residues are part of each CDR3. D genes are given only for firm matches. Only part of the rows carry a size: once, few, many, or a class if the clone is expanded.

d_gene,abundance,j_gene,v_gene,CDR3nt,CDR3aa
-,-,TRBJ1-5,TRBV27,TGTGCCAGCAGTTTATTGGGCAGCAATCAGCCCCAGCATTTT,CASSLLGSNQPQHF
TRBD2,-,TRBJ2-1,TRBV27,TGTGCCAGCAGTCGAGGCGGGAGTTCCTACAATGAGCAGTTCTTC,CASSRGGSSYNEQFF
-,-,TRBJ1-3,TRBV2,TGTGCCAGCAGTACAGGGGGAAACACCATATATTTT,CASSTGGNTIYF
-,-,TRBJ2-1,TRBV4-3,TGCGCCAGCACCCATAGCTCCTACAATGAGCAGTTCTTC,CASTHSSYNEQFF
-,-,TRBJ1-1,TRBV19,TGTGCCAGACCTCGATGGGGGGGTTTGGCTTTCTTT,CARPRWGGLAFF
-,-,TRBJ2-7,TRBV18,TGTGCCAGCTCACCTCAAACGGGAGCAGGGTCCTACGAGCAGTACTTC,CASSPQTGAGSYEQYF
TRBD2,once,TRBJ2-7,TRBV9,TGTGCCAGCAGCGTAGTCCCTAGCGGCTCCTACGAGCAGTACTTC,CASSVVPSGSYEQYF
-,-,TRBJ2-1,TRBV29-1,TGCAGCGTTGAAAATTCTTTGTTAGTGTTCTTC,CSVENSLLVFF
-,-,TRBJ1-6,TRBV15,TGTGCCACCAGCACGCGAAATAATTCACCCCTCCACTTT,CATSTRNNSPLHF
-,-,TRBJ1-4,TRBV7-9,TGTGCCAGCAGCTTAGTGGGGCAGGCAGAAAAACTGTTTTTT,CASSLVGQAEKLFF
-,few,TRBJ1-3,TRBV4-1,TGCGCCAGCTCAAATCAGAACCCCGGAAACACCATATATTTT,CASSNQNPGNTIYF
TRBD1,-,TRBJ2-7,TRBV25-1,TGTGCCAGCCTTGGGACAGGGGGCTTGTACGAGCAGTACTTC,CASLGTGGLYEQYF
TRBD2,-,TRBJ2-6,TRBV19,TGTGCCAGTAGTATAAGGGCCTGGGGGGGTACTGGGAACTCTGGGGCCAACGTCCTGACTTTC,CASSIRAWGGTGNSGANVLTF